The clone carrying this T cell receptor beta chain has only one observation. This sample was included in a study of blood T cell repertoires in COVID-19. Libraries were prepared by immunoSEQ multiplex PCR; TCRdb keeps only in-frame clonotypes and omits some of them. The sample contains approximately 140,000 clones, approximately 86% of which appear only once. Trimming cost V 1 base and J 2 bases; bases outside gene matches: 5. The CDR3 contains 15 residues. Germline loops: CDR1 SGHKS, CDR2 YYEKEE (reference sequence). The chain has TRBV5-5 and TRBJ1-2, with 7 positions matching TRBD1. Sequences were obtained from PBMCs or T cells enriched from blood (not recorded which). This receptor was taken from a woman between 50 and 59 years old who had recovered from COVID-19. CDR3 nucleotides: TGTGCCAGCAGCTTGATTGCAGGGGGGAACTATGGCTACACCTTC. This translates into CASSLIAGGNYGYTF. The full variable domain, rest sourced from reference TRBV5-5 and TRBJ1-2, is DAGVTQSPTHLIKTRGQQVTLRCSPISGHKSVSWYQQVLGQGPQFIFQYYEKEERGRGNFPDRFSARQFPNYSSELNVNALLLGDSALYLCASSLIAGGNYGYTFGSGTRLTVV.